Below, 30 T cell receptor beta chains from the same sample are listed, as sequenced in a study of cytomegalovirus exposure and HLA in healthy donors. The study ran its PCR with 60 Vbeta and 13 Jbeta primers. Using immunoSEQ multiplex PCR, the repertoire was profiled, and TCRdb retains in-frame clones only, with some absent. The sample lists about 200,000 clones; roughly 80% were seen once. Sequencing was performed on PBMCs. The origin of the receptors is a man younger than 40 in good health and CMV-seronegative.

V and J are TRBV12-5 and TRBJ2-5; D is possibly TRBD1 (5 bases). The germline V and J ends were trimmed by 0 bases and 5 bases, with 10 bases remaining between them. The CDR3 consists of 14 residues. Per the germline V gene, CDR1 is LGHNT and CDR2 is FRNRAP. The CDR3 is CASGLVPAGETQYF. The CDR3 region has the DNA TGTGCTAGTGGTTTGGTCCCAGCAGGGGAGACCCAGTACTTC.

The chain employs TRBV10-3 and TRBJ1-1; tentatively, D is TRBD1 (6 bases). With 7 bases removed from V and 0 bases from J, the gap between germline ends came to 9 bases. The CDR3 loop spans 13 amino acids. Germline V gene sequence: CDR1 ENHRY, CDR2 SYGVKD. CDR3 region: CAITQGMNTEAFF. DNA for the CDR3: TGTGCCATCACCCAGGGGATGAACACTGAAGCTTTCTTT.

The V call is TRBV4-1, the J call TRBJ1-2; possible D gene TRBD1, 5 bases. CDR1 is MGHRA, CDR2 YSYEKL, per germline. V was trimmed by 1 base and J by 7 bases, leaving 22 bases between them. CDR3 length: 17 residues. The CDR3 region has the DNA TGCGCCAGCAGCCAAGGCACGGGGGGACTAGGGAAGGCTGGCTACACCTTC. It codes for CASSQGTGGLGKAGYTF.

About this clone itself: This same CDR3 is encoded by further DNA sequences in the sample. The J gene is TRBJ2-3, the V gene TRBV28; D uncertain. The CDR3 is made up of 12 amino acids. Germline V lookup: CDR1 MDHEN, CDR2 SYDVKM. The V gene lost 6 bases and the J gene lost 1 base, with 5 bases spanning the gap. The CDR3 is CASSPGTDTQYF. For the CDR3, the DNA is TGTGCCAGCAGCCCCGGCACAGATACGCAGTATTTT.

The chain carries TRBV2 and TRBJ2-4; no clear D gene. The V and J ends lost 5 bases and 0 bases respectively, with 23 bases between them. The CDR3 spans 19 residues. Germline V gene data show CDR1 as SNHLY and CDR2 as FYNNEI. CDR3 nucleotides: TGTGCCAGCAGTTGGAGTGTCGGCAACCTGGCAAGAGCCAAAAACATTCAGTACTTC. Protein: CASSWSVGNLARAKNIQYF. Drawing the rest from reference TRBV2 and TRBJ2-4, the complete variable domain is EPEVTQTPSHQVTQMGQEVILRCVPISNHLYFYWYRQILGQKVEFLVSFYNNEISEKSEIFDDQFSVERPDGSNFTLKIRSTKLEDSAMYFCASSWSVGNLARAKNIQYFGAGTRLSVL.

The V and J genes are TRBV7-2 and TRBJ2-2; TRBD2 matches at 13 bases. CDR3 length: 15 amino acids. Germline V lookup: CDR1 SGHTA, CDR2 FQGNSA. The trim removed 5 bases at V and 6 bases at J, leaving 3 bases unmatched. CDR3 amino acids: CASSPTSGGSGELFF. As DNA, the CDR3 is TGTGCCAGCAGCCCGACTAGCGGGGGGTCCGGGGAGCTGTTTTTT.

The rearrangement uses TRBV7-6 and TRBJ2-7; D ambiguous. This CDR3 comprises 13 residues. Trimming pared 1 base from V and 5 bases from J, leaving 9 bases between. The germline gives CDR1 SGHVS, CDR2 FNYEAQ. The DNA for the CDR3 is TGTGCCAGCAGCTTAGGTTTTTCCAACGAGCAGTACTTC. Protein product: CASSLGFSNEQYF.

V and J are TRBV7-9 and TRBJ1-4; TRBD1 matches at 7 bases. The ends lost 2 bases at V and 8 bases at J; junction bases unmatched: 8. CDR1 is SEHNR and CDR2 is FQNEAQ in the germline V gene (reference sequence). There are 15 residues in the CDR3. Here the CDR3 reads CASSLYGTADEKLFF. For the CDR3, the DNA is TGTGCCAGCAGCTTATACGGGACAGCGGACGAAAAACTGTTTTTT.

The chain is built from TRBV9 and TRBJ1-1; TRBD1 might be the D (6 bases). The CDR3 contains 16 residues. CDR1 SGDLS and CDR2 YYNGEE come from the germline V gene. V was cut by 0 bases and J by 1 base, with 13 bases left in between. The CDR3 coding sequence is TGTGCCAGCAGCGTAGAAAAACAGGACAGGAACACTGAAGCTTTCTTT. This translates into CASSVEKQDRNTEAFF.

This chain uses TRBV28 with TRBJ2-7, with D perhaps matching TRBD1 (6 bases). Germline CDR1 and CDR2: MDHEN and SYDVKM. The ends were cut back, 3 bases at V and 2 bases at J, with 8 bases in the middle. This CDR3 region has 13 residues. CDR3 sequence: CASSFDRPYEQYF. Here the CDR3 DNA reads TGTGCCAGCAGTTTTGACAGGCCCTACGAGCAGTACTTC.

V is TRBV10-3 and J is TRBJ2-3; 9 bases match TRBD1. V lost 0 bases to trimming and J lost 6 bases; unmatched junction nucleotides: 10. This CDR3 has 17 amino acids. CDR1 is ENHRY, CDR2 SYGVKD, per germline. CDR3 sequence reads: CAISESTGTGSPDTQYF. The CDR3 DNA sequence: TGTGCCATCAGTGAGTCGACCGGGACAGGGTCGCCGGATACGCAGTATTTT.

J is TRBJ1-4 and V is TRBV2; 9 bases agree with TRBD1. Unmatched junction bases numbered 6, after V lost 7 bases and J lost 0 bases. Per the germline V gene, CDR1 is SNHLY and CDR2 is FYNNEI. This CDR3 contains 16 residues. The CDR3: CASNRQGGATNEKLFF. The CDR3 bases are TGTGCCAGCAACCGACAGGGGGGCGCAACTAATGAAAAACTGTTTTTT.

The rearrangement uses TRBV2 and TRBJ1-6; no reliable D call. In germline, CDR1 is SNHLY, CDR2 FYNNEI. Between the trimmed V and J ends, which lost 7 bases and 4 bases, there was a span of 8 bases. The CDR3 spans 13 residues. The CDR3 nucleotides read TGTGCCAGCACGGGTGGGTATAATTCACCCCTCCACTTT. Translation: CASTGGYNSPLHF.

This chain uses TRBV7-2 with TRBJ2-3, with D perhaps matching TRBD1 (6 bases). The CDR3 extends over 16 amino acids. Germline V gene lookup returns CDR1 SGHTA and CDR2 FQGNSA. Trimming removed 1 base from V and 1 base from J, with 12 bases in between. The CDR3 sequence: CASSLGAGVGTDTQYF. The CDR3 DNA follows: TGTGCCAGCAGCTTAGGCGCAGGGGTGGGCACAGATACGCAGTATTTT.

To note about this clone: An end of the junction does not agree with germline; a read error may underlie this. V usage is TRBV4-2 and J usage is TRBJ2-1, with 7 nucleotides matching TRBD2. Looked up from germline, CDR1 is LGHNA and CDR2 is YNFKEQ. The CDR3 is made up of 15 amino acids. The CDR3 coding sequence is TGTGCCGGCAGCCGCGAGCCGGGGGGATGGGATGAGCAGTTCTTC. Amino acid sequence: CAGSREPGGWDEQFF.

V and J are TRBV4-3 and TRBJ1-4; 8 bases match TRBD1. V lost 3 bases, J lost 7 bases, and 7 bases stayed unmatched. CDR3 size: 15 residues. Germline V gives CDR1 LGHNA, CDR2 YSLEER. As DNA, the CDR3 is TGCGCCAGCAGCCACGACAGGGGAGGCGGTGAAAAACTGTTTTTT. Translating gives CASSHDRGGGEKLFF.

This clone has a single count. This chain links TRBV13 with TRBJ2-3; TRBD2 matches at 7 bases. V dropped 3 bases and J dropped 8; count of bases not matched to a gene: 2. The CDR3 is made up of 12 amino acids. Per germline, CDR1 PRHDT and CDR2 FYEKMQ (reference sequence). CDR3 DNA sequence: TGTGCCAGCAGCTTGGAGCGGGGTACGCAGTATTTT. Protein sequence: CASSLERGTQYF.

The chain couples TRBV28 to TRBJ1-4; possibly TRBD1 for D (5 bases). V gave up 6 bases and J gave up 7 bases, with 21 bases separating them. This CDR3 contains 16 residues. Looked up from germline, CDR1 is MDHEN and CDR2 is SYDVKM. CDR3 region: CASSPWTSGEGEKLFF. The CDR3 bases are TGTGCCAGCAGCCCATGGACGTCGGGGGAGGGTGAAAAACTGTTTTTT.

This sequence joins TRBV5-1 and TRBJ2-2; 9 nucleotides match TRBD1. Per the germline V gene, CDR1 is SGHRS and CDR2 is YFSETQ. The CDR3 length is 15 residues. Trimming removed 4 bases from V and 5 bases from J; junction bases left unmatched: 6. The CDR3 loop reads CASSLRTGETGELFF. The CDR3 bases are TGCGCCAGCAGCCTAAGGACAGGGGAAACCGGGGAGCTGTTTTTT.

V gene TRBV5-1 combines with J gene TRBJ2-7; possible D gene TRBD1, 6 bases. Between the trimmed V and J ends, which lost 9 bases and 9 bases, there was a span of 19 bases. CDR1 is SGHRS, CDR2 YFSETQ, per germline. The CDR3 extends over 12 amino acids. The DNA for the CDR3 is TGCGCCATCGTGCCAGGGGATCGGGTGCAGTACTTC. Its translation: CAIVPGDRVQYF.

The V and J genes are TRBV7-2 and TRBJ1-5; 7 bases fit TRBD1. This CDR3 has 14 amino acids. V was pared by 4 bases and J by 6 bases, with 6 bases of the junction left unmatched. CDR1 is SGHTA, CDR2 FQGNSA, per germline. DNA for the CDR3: TGTGCCAGCAGCTCCAGACAGGGAGGTCAGCCCCAGCATTTT. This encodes CASSSRQGGQPQHF.

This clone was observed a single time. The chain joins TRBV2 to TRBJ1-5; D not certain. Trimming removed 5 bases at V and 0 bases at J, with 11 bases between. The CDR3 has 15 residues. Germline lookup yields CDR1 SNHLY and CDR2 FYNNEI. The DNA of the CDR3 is TGTGCCAGCAGTTCCCCGGGGAATAGCAATCAGCCCCAGCATTTT. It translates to CASSSPGNSNQPQHF.

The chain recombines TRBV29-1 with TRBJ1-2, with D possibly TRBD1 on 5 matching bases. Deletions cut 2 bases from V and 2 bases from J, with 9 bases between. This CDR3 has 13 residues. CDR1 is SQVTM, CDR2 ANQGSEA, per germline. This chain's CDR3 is CSVERGGNYGYTF. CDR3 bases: TGCAGCGTTGAAAGGGGAGGGAACTATGGCTACACCTTC.

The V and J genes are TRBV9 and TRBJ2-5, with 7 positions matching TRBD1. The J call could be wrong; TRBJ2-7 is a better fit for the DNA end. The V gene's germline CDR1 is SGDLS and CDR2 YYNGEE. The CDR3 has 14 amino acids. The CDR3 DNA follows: TGTGCCAGCAGCGTAGGGCAGGGGGTCTACGAGCAGTACTTC. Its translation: CASSVGQGVYEQYF.

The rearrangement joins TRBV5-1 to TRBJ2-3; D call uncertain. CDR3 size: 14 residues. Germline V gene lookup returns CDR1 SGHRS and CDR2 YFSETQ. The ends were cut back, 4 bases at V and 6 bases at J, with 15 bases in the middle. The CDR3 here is CASSAAGTWDTQYF. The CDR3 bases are TGCGCCAGCAGCGCTGCAGGTACATGGGATACGCAGTATTTT.

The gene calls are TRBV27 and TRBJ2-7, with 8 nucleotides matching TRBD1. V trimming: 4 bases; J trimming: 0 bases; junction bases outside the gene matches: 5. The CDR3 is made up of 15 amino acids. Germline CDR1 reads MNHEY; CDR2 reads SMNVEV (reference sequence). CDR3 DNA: TGTGCCAGCAGTTCGCGGACAGGGAGCTCCTACGAGCAGTACTTC. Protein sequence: CASSSRTGSSYEQYF.

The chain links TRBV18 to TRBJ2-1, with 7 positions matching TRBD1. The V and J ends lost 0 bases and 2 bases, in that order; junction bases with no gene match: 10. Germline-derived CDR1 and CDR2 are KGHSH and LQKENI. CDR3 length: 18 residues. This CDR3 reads CASSPPWDSKLAYNEQFF. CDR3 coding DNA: TGTGCCAGCTCACCACCCTGGGACAGTAAGCTAGCCTACAATGAGCAGTTCTTC.

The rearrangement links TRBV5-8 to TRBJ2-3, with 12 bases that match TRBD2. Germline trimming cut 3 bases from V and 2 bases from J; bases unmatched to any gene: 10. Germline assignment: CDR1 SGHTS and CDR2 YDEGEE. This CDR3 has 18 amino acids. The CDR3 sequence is CASSSYRLAGASTDTQYF. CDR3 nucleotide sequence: TGTGCCAGCAGCTCCTATAGACTAGCGGGGGCTTCCACAGATACGCAGTATTTT.

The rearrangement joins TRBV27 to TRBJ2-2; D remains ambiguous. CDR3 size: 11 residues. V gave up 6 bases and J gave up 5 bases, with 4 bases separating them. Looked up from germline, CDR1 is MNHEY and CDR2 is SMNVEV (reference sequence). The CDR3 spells CASRATGELFF. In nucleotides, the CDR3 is TGTGCCAGCAGGGCTACCGGGGAGCTGTTTTTT.

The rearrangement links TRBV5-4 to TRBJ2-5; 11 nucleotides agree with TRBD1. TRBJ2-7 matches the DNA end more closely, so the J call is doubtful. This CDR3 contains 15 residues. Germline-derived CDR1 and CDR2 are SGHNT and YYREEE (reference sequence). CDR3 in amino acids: CASSLAGTGGYEQYF. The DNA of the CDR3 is TGTGCCAGCAGCTTGGCGGGGACAGGGGGCTACGAGCAGTACTTC.